Below are 26 T cell receptor beta chains sequenced from a single sample in a study of PD-1 blockade in mismatch repair-deficient tumors. Libraries were prepared by immunoSEQ multiplex PCR; TCRdb keeps only in-frame clonotypes and omits some of them. The sample consists of 30,000 to 45,000 clones, approximately 80% of them appearing once. The sequencing here drew on PBMCs, taken about 40 weeks after starting pembrolizumab. All receptors come from an adult with mismatch repair-deficient cancer.

The V call is TRBV19, the J call TRBJ2-1; 12 nucleotides match TRBD2. Germline CDR1 and CDR2: LNHDA and SQIVND (reference sequence). Trimming cost V 1 base and J 0 bases; bases outside gene matches: 10. This CDR3 is 20 amino acids long. The CDR3 DNA follows: TGTGCCAGTAGTATAGTCCACCCGACTAGCGGGGGTAGCTCCTACAATGAGCAGTTCTTC. Encoded protein: CASSIVHPTSGGSSYNEQFF.

The rearrangement links TRBV18 to TRBJ1-1; 8 positions agree with TRBD1. With V trimmed by 3 bases and J by 11 bases, 8 bases remained unmatched. This CDR3 is 13 amino acids long. Looked up from germline, CDR1 is KGHSH and CDR2 is LQKENI. CDR3 sequence: CASSPATGVEAFF. The CDR3 bases are TGTGCCAGCTCACCTGCGACAGGGGTTGAGGCTTTCTTT.

The V call is TRBV5-1, the J call TRBJ1-2, with TRBD1 identical over 11 bases. This CDR3 is 14 amino acids long. Germline assignment: CDR1 SGHRS and CDR2 YFSETQ. Trimming at V came to 5 bases and at J to 4 bases, leaving 4 bases not matched to a gene. In DNA, the CDR3 is TGCGCCAGCAGATCCGGGACAGGGGGCTATGGCTACACCTTC. Protein product: CASRSGTGGYGYTF. Combining the CDR3 with reference TRBV5-1 and TRBJ1-2 gives the whole variable domain KAGVTQTPRYLIKTRGQQVTLSCSPISGHRSVSWYQQTPGQGLQFLFEYFSETQRNKGNFPGRFSGRQFSNSRSEMNVSTLELGDSALYLCASRSGTGGYGYTFGSGTRLTVV.

This clone was counted a single time. This chain connects TRBV5-6 to TRBJ1-4; D unresolved. The CDR3 contains 16 residues. V lost 0 bases and J lost 0, with 9 bases in between. CDR1 and CDR2 (germline): SGHDT, YYEEEE. CDR3 sequence (DNA): TGTGCCAGCAGCTTGGGGTGGGCTTCAACTAATGAAAAACTGTTTTTT. Its translation: CASSLGWASTNEKLFF.

The chain combines TRBV27 with TRBJ2-7, with 10 positions matching TRBD2. Germline CDR1 is MNHEY and CDR2 is SMNVEV (reference sequence). J gave up 4 bases and V 8 bases, and 11 bases lay outside the gene matches. The CDR3 contains 15 residues. This chain's CDR3 is CASWGSSGSAYEQYF. CDR3 coding DNA: TGTGCCAGCTGGGGGTCTAGCGGGAGTGCGTACGAGCAGTACTTC.

The rearrangement uses TRBV15 and TRBJ2-5; D possibly corresponds to TRBD1 (6 bases). The CDR3 totals 14 residues. V gave up 0 bases and J gave up 4 bases, with 9 bases separating them. The germline gives CDR1 LNHNV, CDR2 YYDKDF (reference sequence). CDR3 nucleotide sequence: TGTGCCACCAGCAGAGATAGGGGGTTAGAGACCCAGTACTTC. Protein sequence: CATSRDRGLETQYF. Looking up the rest from reference TRBV15 and TRBJ2-5 gives the full variable domain: DAMVIQNPRYQVTQFGKPVTLSCSQTLNHNVMYWYQQKSSQAPKLLFHYYDKDFNNEADTPDNFQSRRPNTSFCFLDIRSPGLGDTAMYLCATSRDRGLETQYFGPGTRLLVL.

This chain connects TRBV2 to TRBJ2-2; no definite D call. The CDR3 runs to 14 residues. V was trimmed by 4 bases and J by 5 bases, leaving 11 bases between them. Germline assignment: CDR1 SNHLY and CDR2 FYNNEI. The CDR3 loop is CASSVARWTGELFF. Written as DNA, the CDR3 is TGTGCCAGCAGTGTTGCTAGGTGGACCGGGGAGCTGTTTTTT.

V gene TRBV9 combines with J gene TRBJ2-3; 11 positions match TRBD2. Germline values: CDR1 SGDLS, CDR2 YYNGEE. The V gene end was trimmed by 0 bases and the J gene end by 1 base; junction bases not matched to a gene: 10. CDR3 length: 19 residues. In DNA form, the CDR3 reads TGTGCCAGCAGCGTAGGTAGCGGGAGGGCAGGCCGGGGCACAGATACGCAGTATTTT. As protein: CASSVGSGRAGRGTDTQYF.

The rearrangement joins TRBV7-2 to TRBJ1-2; D might be TRBD1 (6 bases). This CDR3 comprises 13 residues. Per germline, CDR1 SGHTA and CDR2 FQGNSA. Trimming removed 4 bases from V and 4 bases from J, with 10 bases in between. CDR3 DNA sequence: TGTGCCAGCAGCTCTACAGGGAGCTATGGCTACACCTTC. This encodes CASSSTGSYGYTF.

This chain links TRBV4-1 with TRBJ2-7, with D possibly TRBD2 on 5 matching bases. This CDR3 contains 13 residues. Between the trimmed V and J ends, which lost 4 bases and 6 bases, there was a span of 13 bases. Germline CDR1 reads MGHRA; CDR2 reads YSYEKL. CDR3 residues: CASSRLLVGEQYF. DNA for the CDR3: TGCGCCAGCAGCCGACTACTAGTGGGCGAGCAGTACTTC.

The rearrangement links TRBV29-1 to TRBJ1-1; possible D gene TRBD1, 5 bases. Germline assignment: CDR1 SQVTM and CDR2 ANQGSEA. The CDR3 extends over 13 amino acids. V dropped 7 bases and J dropped 1 base, with 13 bases sitting between them. The CDR3 coding sequence is TGCAGCGCAATCAGACAGACGAACACTGAAGCTTTCTTT. This translates into CSAIRQTNTEAFF.

V gene TRBV29-1 combines with J gene TRBJ2-5, with 10 nucleotides matching TRBD2. CDR3 length equals 12 residues. CDR1 is SQVTM and CDR2 is ANQGSEA in the germline V gene. With V trimmed by 6 bases and J by 5 bases, 3 bases remained unmatched. The DNA of the CDR3 is TGCAGCGTCCTAGCGGGAGAGGAGACCCAGTACTTC. This encodes CSVLAGEETQYF.

The chain employs TRBV28 and TRBJ2-1; tentatively, D is TRBD2 (6 bases). The V gene lost 8 bases and the J gene lost 4 bases, with 9 bases spanning the gap. The CDR3 contains 12 residues. Germline CDR1 reads MDHEN; CDR2 reads SYDVKM. This chain's CDR3 is CASGGNYNEQFF. CDR3 in DNA: TGTGCCAGCGGCGGGAATTACAATGAGCAGTTCTTC.

This chain joins TRBV7-9 and TRBJ2-7, with D possibly being TRBD1 (5 bases). The CDR3 runs 17 residues. Germline CDR1 and CDR2: SEHNR and FQNEAQ (reference sequence). V was shortened by 4 bases and J by 2 bases, with 21 bases between the two germline ends. The CDR3 loop reads CASSSIKGTGETYEQYF. The CDR3 coding sequence is TGTGCCAGCAGCTCCATAAAGGGTACAGGCGAAACCTACGAGCAGTACTTC. Combining the CDR3 with reference TRBV7-9 and TRBJ2-7 gives the whole variable domain DTGVSQNPRHKITKRGQNVTFRCDPISEHNRLYWYRQTLGQGPEFLTYFQNEAQLEKSRLLSDRFSAERPKGSFSTLEIQRTEQGDSAMYLCASSSIKGTGETYEQYFGPGTRLTVT.

This clone was counted a few times. The chain combines TRBV30 with TRBJ2-3, with 13 bases lining up with TRBD2. The CDR3 runs to 14 residues. Trimming cost V 2 bases and J 6 bases; bases outside gene matches: 2. Germline-derived CDR1 and CDR2 are GTSNPN and SVGIG (reference sequence). This CDR3 reads CAWSRTSGSDTQYF. DNA of the CDR3: TGTGCCTGGAGTAGGACTAGCGGGAGCGATACGCAGTATTTT.

The CDR3: CASSLAGMGQINEKLFF. DNA for the CDR3: TGTGCCAGCAGTTTAGCTGGTATGGGACAGATAAATGAAAAACTGTTTTTT. The chain employs TRBV28 and TRBJ1-4; TRBD1 matches at 7 bases. Germline lookup yields CDR1 MDHEN and CDR2 SYDVKM. Trimming at V came to 2 bases and at J to 5 bases, leaving 11 bases not matched to a gene. CDR3 size: 17 residues.

The gene calls are TRBV27 and TRBJ1-1, with D hard to call. V was clipped by 7 bases and J by 1 base, with 13 bases between them. This CDR3 has 14 amino acids. CDR1 and CDR2 (germline): MNHEY, SMNVEV (reference sequence). The CDR3 region is CASTKDSTNTEAFF. CDR3 DNA: TGTGCCAGCACAAAGGACTCGACGAACACTGAAGCTTTCTTT.

The chain has TRBV5-1 and TRBJ2-7, with 10 bases identical to TRBD2. In germline, CDR1 is SGHRS, CDR2 YFSETQ. Trimming took 0 bases from V and 3 from J; bases not matched to a gene: 6. This CDR3 spans 16 amino acids. The CDR3 DNA reads as TGCGCCAGCAGCTTGGTAGCGGGAGGAGGAGGCTACGAGCAGTACTTC. This translates into CASSLVAGGGGYEQYF.

This chain uses TRBV28 with TRBJ2-7; 9 nucleotides match TRBD1. J gave up 1 base and V 7 bases, and 8 bases lay outside the gene matches. CDR1 and CDR2 (germline): MDHEN, SYDVKM. This CDR3 has 15 amino acids. DNA for the CDR3: TGTGCCAGCACCTCTTCCGGGACAGGGTCCTACGAGCAGTACTTC. This codes for CASTSSGTGSYEQYF.

The chain recombines TRBV28 with TRBJ2-5; 7 nucleotides agree with TRBD2. Per the germline V gene, CDR1 is MDHEN and CDR2 is SYDVKM. The V segment lost 8 bases and the J segment 4 bases; nucleotides outside the gene matches: 13. The CDR3 covers 15 residues. The CDR3 DNA is TGTGCCAGCTCCCGGCCAGCGGGAAATGGAGAGACCCAGTACTTC. This codes for CASSRPAGNGETQYF.

The CDR3 protein is CASTTTGVRYGYTF. For the CDR3, the DNA is TGTGCCAGCACCACAACAGGGGTACGCTATGGCTACACCTTC. The chain combines TRBV28 with TRBJ1-2; 7 nucleotides align to TRBD1. CDR1 and CDR2 from the germline V gene are MDHEN and SYDVKM. CDR3 size: 14 residues. The V gene end was trimmed by 7 bases and the J gene end by 4 bases; junction bases not matched to a gene: 9.

This clone was counted a single time. The chain carries TRBV9 and TRBJ2-7, with D perhaps TRBD2 (5 bases). V was trimmed by 0 bases and J by 7 bases, leaving 14 bases between them. Germline lookup yields CDR1 SGDLS and CDR2 YYNGEE. The CDR3 consists of 14 residues. CDR3 region: CASSVGLAVQEQYF. CDR3 DNA sequence: TGTGCCAGCAGCGTAGGGCTAGCAGTCCAAGAGCAGTACTTC.

CDR3 region: CASSDLQMNTEAFF. As DNA, the CDR3 is TGCGCCAGCAGTGATCTACAGATGAACACTGAAGCTTTCTTT. V is TRBV10-2 and J is TRBJ1-1; D is unresolved. The CDR3 totals 14 residues. V lost 3 bases, J lost 0 bases, and 8 bases lay in between. Germline values: CDR1 WSHSY, CDR2 SAAADI.

This clone came up once. This chain connects TRBV27 to TRBJ2-1; tentative D call: TRBD1 (7 bases). The CDR3 has 16 amino acids. Trimming stripped 5 bases from V and 1 base from J, with 15 bases between. Germline V CDR1 and CDR2: MNHEY, SMNVEV (reference sequence). The CDR3 spells CASSTRGAESYNEQFF. The DNA of the CDR3 is TGTGCCAGCAGTACCAGGGGGGCAGAGTCCTACAATGAGCAGTTCTTC.

This chain uses TRBV6-5 with TRBJ1-1; maybe TRBD1 (6 bases). The length of the CDR3 is 15 residues. Deletions cut 1 base from V and 1 base from J, with 10 bases between. Germline lookup yields CDR1 MNHEY and CDR2 SVGAGI. DNA of the CDR3: TGTGCCAGCAGTTACTTGGACAGTGCGAACACTGAAGCTTTCTTT. Its translation is CASSYLDSANTEAFF.

A single count supports this clone. J is TRBJ2-1 and V is TRBV28, with TRBD2 as a possible D gene (6 bases). V was cut by 5 bases and J by 7 bases, with 15 bases left in between. Looked up from germline, CDR1 is MDHEN and CDR2 is SYDVKM. The CDR3 is 14 amino acids. The DNA for the CDR3 is TGTGCCAGCAGTCCCGGGACTCTCCAGAATGAGCAGTTCTTC. This codes for CASSPGTLQNEQFF.